This entry concerns a single TCR beta chain. The source of the sample is a study of blood T cell repertoires in COVID-19. About the research overall: Spain, Italy and the United States supplied samples that represented acute and convalescent COVID-19. Sample material is recorded as cDNA or gDNA derived from T cells, B-cell-depleted T cells, or PBMCs.

In the source study's methods: Reference gene primers were amplified, and this amplification served to estimate nucleated cell counts. Sequenced by immunoSEQ multiplex PCR; TCRdb stores in-frame clones only, minus some. V, J and clone size derive from that table, while D and trimming were established from the DNA sequence. The data hold hundreds of thousands of clones, with 80% to 90% observed a single time. Germline V gives CDR1 LNHNV, CDR2 YYDKDF (reference sequence). V shed 1 base, J shed 7 bases, and the junction held 16 bases outside the gene matches. This CDR3 is built from 19 residues. The sequenced sample was peripheral blood. This chain links TRBV15 with TRBJ1-6, with 7 bases identical to TRBD1. This receptor was obtained from a woman aged 25-40 years with active or convalescent COVID-19. The CDR3, as DNA: TGTGCCACCAGCAGAGGTCGGGGAGACAGGGTAAATCCGAATTCACCCCTCCACTTT. Translated: CATSRGRGDRVNPNSPLHF.